Sequencing of this TCR beta chain was carried out in a study of T cells in Graves' hyperthyroidism and ophthalmopathy. Overall study findings and caveats: Ophthalmopathy, which appeared later, was predicted by the model a median 6.5 months before onset.

The CDR3 runs 15 residues. Trimming took 6 bases from V and 1 from J; bases not matched to a gene: 7. TCR beta CDR3 regions were amplified from RNA transcripts. With the HTBI primer set, the TCR CDR3 went through a first round of RT-PCR. TCRdb reprocessed the multiplex PCR reads via MiXCR and lists one record per CDR3 protein. This sample yields hundreds of thousands of distinct CDR3 sequences, of which roughly 20% are seen a single time; over 30% belongs to the top ten. For ophthalmopathy patients, the Clinical Activity Score was at least 3 and the NOSPECS grade at least 4; duration was under 3 months. Exclusion of patients followed from uncontrolled infection, other autoimmune disease, pregnancy or lactation. An approximately 10 ml volume of fresh peripheral blood provided the PBMCs. Comment on this clonotype: Its antigen is unknown.

This receptor was obtained from a young man with Graves' ophthalmopathy. Source material: blood. The chain has TRBV12-3 or TRBV12-4 and TRBJ1-1; 8 positions agree with TRBD1. The CDR3 loop reads CASRPRGQANTEAFF. In nucleotides, the CDR3 is TGTGCCAGCAGACCTAGGGGACAGGCGAACACTGAAGCTTTCTTT.